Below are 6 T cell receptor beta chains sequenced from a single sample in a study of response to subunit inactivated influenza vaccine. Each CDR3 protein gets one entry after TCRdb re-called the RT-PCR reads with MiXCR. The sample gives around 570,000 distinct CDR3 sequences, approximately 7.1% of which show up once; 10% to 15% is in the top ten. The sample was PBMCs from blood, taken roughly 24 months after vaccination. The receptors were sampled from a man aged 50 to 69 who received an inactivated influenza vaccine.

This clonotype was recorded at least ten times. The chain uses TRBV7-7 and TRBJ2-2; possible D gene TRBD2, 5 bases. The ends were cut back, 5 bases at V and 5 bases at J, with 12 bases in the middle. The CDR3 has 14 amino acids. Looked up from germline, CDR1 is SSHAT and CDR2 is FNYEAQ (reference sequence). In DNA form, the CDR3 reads TGTGCCAGCAGCCTAGATCGGGAAACCGGGGAGCTGTTTTTT. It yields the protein CASSLDRETGELFF.

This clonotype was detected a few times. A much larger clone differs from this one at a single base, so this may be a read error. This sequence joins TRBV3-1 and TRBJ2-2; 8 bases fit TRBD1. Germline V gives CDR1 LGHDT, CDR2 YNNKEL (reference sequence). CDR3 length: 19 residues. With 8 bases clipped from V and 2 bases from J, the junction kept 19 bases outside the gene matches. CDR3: CASWAGTGNVARNTGELFF. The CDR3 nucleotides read TGTGCCAGCTGGGCCGGGACAGGAAATGTTGCCAGAAACACCGGGGAGCTGTTTTTT.

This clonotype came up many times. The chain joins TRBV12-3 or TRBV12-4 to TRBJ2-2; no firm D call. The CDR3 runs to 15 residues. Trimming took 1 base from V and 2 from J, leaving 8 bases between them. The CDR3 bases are TGTGCCAGCAGTTTAGTCACGGTTAACACCGGGGAGCTGTTTTTT. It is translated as CASSLVTVNTGELFF.

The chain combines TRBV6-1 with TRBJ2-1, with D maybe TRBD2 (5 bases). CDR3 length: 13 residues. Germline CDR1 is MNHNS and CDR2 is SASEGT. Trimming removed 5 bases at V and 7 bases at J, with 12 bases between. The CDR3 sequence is CASSPNPGNEQFF. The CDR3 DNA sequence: TGTGCCAGCAGTCCAAACCCGGGGAATGAGCAGTTCTTC.

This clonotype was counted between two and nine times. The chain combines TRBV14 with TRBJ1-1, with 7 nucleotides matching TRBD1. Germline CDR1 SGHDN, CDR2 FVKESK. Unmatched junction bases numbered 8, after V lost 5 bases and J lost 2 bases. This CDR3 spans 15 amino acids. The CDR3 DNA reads TGTGCCAGCAGCACCCTGACAGGGCCCAACACTGAAGCTTTCTTT. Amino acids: CASSTLTGPNTEAFF.

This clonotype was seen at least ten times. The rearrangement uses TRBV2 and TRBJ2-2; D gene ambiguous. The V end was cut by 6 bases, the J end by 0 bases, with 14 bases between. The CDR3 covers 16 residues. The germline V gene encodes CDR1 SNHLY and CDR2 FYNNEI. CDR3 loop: CASSQRRPANTGELFF. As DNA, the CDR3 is TGTGCCAGCAGCCAACGACGGCCCGCGAACACCGGGGAGCTGTTTTTT.